This TCR beta chain was sequenced for a study of T-cell memory formation after mild COVID-19. Germline V gene lookup returns CDR1 KGHDR and CDR2 SFDVKD. Trimming left V 4 bases short and J 4 bases short, with 8 bases between. This CDR3 has 13 amino acids. MiXCR, run by TCRdb on the 5' RACE reads, gives a single entry per CDR3 protein. The table has about 290,000 distinct CDR3 sequences, less than 20% seen once; the top ten hold 20% to 25%. The chain uses TRBV24-1 and TRBJ2-3, with D possibly matching TRBD2 (5 bases). The TCR comes from a man between 18 and 29 years old who had mild COVID-19 (a few samples of this study predate the infection). Cell type and time point are not known. Sequenced: PBMCs or a T cell subset sorted from them (not recorded which). The CDR3 sequence: CATSEGGPDTQYF. CDR3 bases: TGTGCCACCAGTGAAGGCGGGCCAGATACGCAGTATTTT.